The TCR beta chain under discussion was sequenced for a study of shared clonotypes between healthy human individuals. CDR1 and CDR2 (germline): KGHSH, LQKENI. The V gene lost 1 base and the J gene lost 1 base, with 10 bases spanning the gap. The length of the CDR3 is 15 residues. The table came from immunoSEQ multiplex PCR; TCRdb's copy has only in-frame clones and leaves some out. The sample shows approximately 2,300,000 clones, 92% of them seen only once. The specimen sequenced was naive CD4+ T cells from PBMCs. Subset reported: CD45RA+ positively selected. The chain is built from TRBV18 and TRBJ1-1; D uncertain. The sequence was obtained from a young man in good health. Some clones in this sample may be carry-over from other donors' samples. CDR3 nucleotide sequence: TGTGCCAGCTCACCACGTTGGGAGGAGAACACTGAAGCTTTCTTT. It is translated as CASSPRWEENTEAFF. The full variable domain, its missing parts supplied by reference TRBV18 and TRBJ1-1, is NAGVMQNPRHLVRRRGQEARLRCSPMKGHSHVYWYRQLPEEGLKFMVYLQKENIIDESGMPKERFSAEFPKEGPSILRIQQVVRGDSAAYFCASSPRWEENTEAFFGQGTRLTVV.